This T cell receptor (beta chain) stems from a study of cytomegalovirus exposure and HLA in healthy donors. Study-wide results and caveats: Indistinguishability led to the exclusion of some V segments, TRBV6-2 and TRBV6-3 included. Further analysis, carried out later, found HLA-associated TCR beta chains more clonally expanded than equally common other chains. Specificity of three CMV-associated chains for CMV antigens was verified in vitro. Another analysis was done later, and it associated around 17,000 TCR beta sequences with HLA alleles at 0.05 false discovery rate.

Regarding this clone: The antigen is not known.

Researchers ran the PCR with 60 Vbeta and 13 Jbeta primers. Here immunoSEQ multiplex PCR was the method, and the copy in TCRdb shows in-frame clones only, minus some. The table lists 200,000 to 250,000 clones, 80% to 90% of them singletons. Trimming pared 5 bases from V and 7 bases from J, leaving 11 bases between. The germline V gene encodes CDR1 LNHDA and CDR2 SQIVND (reference sequence). The CDR3 extends over 13 amino acids. The source is a woman between 18 and 29 years old in good health and CMV-seronegative. The rearrangement uses TRBV19 and TRBJ1-4; D uncertain. Input material: PBMCs. The CDR3 loop reads CASSVQEGEKLFF. The CDR3 region has the DNA TGTGCCAGTAGTGTTCAGGAAGGTGAAAAACTGTTTTTT.